Listed below are T cell receptor beta chains from one sample, sequenced in a study of CD8 T cell repertoires and HIV-1 epitope variants. Assay: immunoSEQ multiplex PCR; the TCRdb copy retains only in-frame clones and omits some. The sample consists of 5,900 or so clones, about two thirds of them appearing once. Their antigen targets remain unknown. The sample consisted of cultured CD8+ T cells derived from PBMCs. These receptors were obtained from a male donor with HIV. Each CDR3 is given without its conserved first and last residue. The order of the fields is CDR3 length, J gene, V gene, CDR3 protein.

12 TRBJ2-7 TRBV6-5 ASSLTGLSYEQY
11 TRBJ1-1 TRBV7-9 ASLPARNTEAF
12 TRBJ1-5 TRBV28 ASSFRALNQPQH
12 TRBJ2-7 TRBV30 AGDVRDSSYEQY
12 TRBJ2-7 TRBV5-6 ASSLGQGVYEQY
13 TRBJ2-5 TRBV6-1 ASRPPLGIQETQY
11 TRBJ2-7 TRBV4-1 ASSQLLGYEQY
10 TRBJ2-7 TRBV2 ANEGDSYEQY
15 TRBJ2-2 TRBV2 ASSDGGLAESTGELF
11 TRBJ2-7 TRBV4-2 ASSLGSSYEQY
13 TRBJ2-7 TRBV11-2 ASSLSLTGSHEQY
12 TRBJ1-1 TRBV5-5 ASSTTGWDTEAF
16 TRBJ1-6 TRBV27 ASSLSFQGSSYNSPLH
14 TRBJ1-6 TRBV11-2 ASRKRTGGGGSPLH
12 TRBJ1-4 TRBV7-2 ASSGAGAREKLF
15 TRBJ2-3 TRBV5-1 ASSDGTDYSSTDTQY
15 TRBJ1-1 TRBV28 ASSPRGMGASRTEAF
14 TRBJ2-1 TRBV7-6 ASSPTLADSYNEQF
12 TRBJ2-7 TRBV28 ASSSRGTGNEQY
12 TRBJ1-2 TRBV5-6 ASGVRDRNYGYT
14 TRBJ1-2 TRBV5-1 ASSITAGTGGDGYT
11 TRBJ2-2 TRBV27 ASIPRGGGELF
16 TRBJ2-3 TRBV27 ASTPTTTSGRSTDTQY
15 TRBJ2-2 TRBV21-1 ASSKTDGTANTGELF
12 TRBJ2-7 TRBV10-3 AISEGGLSYEQY
12 TRBJ2-2 TRBV29-1 SVIDPGSTGELF
10 TRBJ2-1 TRBV7-9 ASSLGNGEQF
14 TRBJ1-2 TRBV15 ATSRDSGQGPGGYT
14 TRBJ2-1 TRBV13 ASSISGRDMLNEQF
10 TRBJ1-2 TRBV28 ASSGANYGYT
10 TRBJ2-7 TRBV2 ASSPSSYEQY
13 TRBJ2-7 TRBV5-1 ASSPLGTSSYEQY
14 TRBJ2-1 TRBV7-9 ASSLAGQGSYNEQF
10 TRBJ2-1 TRBV7-9 ASSSGRNEQF
11 TRBJ1-2 TRBV6-6 ASSPDWSYGYT
13 TRBJ2-5 TRBV7-9 ASSFGRGSAETQY
13 TRBJ1-3 TRBV30 ACRPEQGARNTIY
12 TRBJ2-7 TRBV7-9 ASSLEYGTYEQY
15 TRBJ1-2 TRBV5-4 ASSRGTEVPPGYGYT
11 TRBJ2-7 TRBV27 ASSYGRGYEQY
12 TRBJ1-1 TRBV28 ASSFLRMNTEAF
11 TRBJ1-2 TRBV6-5 ASSYGAGNGYT
12 TRBJ2-2 TRBV9 ASSGPGGSGELF
14 TRBJ2-2 TRBV6-5 ASSYSTGGNAGELF
11 TRBJ2-1 TRBV28 ASSLGSYNEQF